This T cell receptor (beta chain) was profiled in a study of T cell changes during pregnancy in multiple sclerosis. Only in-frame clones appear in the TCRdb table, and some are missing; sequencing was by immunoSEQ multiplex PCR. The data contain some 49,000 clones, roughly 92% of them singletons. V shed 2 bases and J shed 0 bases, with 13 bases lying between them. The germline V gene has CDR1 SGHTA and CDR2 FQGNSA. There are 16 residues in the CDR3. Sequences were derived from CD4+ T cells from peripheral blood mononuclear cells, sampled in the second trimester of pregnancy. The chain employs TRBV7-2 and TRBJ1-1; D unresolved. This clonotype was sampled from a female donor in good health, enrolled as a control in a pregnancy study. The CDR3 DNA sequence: TGTGCCAGCAGCTTAAATCCAGGACTCATGAACACTGAAGCTTTCTTT. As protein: CASSLNPGLMNTEAFF.